Below, 4 T cell receptor beta chains from the same sample are listed, as sequenced in a study of T cell repertoires in cytomegalovirus infection. TCRdb itself ran the reads through MiXCR, one entry per CDR3 protein. The sample has 450,000 to 650,000 distinct CDR3 sequences; over 35% are singletons. No antigens are known for them. Source: cultured PBMCs, taken from culture after CMV antigen stimulation. The source is a human donor in good health (CMV status not recorded). Some clones in this sample may be carry-over from other donors' samples.

The chain uses TRBV19 and TRBJ1-1; 8 nucleotides align to TRBD1. The CDR3 consists of 16 residues. Looked up from germline, CDR1 is LNHDA and CDR2 is SQIVND (reference sequence). Trimming at V came to 6 bases and at J to 11 bases, leaving 20 bases not matched to a gene. This CDR3 reads CASSPRPGQGMAGAFF. The DNA for the CDR3 is TGTGCCAGTAGCCCAAGACCTGGACAGGGAATGGCCGGTGCTTTCTTT.

This clonotype has a handful of counts. J is TRBJ1-1 and V is TRBV5-5, with unresolved D. Germline-derived CDR1 and CDR2 are SGHKS and YYEKEE (reference sequence). The V and J ends lost 0 bases and 14 bases respectively, with 17 bases between them. CDR3 length: 13 residues. The CDR3 loop is CASSLGLRTPIFF. DNA of the CDR3: TGTGCCAGCAGCTTGGGGCTTAGAACCCCTATATTCTTT.

The chain is built from TRBV6-1 and TRBJ1-1; D unclear. This CDR3 region has 11 residues. Trimming cost V 2 bases and J 10 bases, with 8 bases left between them. CDR1 is MNHNS, CDR2 SASEGT, per germline. DNA of the CDR3: TGTGCCAGCAGTGAATTAGGAGTAGCTTTCTTT. Translated: CASSELGVAFF.

V gene TRBV7-9 combines with J gene TRBJ1-2, with a weak D call TRBD1 (6 bases). Trimming cost V 6 bases and J 0 bases, with 11 bases left between them. The length of the CDR3 is 14 residues. CDR1 SEHNR and CDR2 FQNEAQ come from the germline V gene (reference sequence). CDR3 loop: CASSFDRTNYGYTF. DNA of the CDR3: TGTGCCAGCAGTTTTGACAGGACTAACTATGGCTACACCTTC.